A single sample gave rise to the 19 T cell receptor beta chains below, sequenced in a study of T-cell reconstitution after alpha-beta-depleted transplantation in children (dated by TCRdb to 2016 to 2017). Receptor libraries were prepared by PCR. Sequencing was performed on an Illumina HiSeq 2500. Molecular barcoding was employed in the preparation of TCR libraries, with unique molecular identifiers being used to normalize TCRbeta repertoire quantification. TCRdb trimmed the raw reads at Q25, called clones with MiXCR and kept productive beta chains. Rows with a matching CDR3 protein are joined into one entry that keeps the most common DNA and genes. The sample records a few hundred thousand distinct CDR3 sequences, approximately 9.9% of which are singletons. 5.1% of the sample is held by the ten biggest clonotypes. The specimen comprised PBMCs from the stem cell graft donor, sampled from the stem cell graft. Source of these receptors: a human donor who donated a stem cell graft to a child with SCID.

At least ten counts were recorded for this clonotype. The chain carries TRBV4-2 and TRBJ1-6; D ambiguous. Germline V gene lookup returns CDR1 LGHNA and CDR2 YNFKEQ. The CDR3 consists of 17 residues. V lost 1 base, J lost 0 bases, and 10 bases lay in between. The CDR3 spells CASSQGGESSYNSPLHF. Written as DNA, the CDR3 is TGTGCCAGCAGCCAAGGGGGAGAGAGCTCCTATAATTCACCCCTCCACTTT.

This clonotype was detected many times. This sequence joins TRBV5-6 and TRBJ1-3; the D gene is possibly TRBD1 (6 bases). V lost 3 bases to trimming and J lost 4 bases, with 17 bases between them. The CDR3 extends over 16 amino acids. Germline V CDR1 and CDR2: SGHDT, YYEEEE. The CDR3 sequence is CASSSQGEGRGNTIYF. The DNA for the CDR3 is TGTGCCAGCAGCTCACAGGGAGAAGGACGCGGAAACACCATATATTTT.

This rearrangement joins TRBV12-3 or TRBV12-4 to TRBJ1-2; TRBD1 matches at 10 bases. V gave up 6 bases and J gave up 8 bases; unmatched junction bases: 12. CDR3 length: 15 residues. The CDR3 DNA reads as TGTGCCAGCAGCCCTCTCCGGGACAGGGGACAGGGCTACACCTTC. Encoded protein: CASSPLRDRGQGYTF.

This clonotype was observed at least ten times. CDR3 residues: CASSYAAQGGYTF. CDR3 DNA sequence: TGTGCCAGCAGTTATGCGGCCCAAGGGGGCTACACCTTC. This sequence joins TRBV6-5 and TRBJ1-2; D uncertain. V lost 3 bases and J lost 8, with 13 bases in between. The CDR3 loop spans 13 amino acids. Germline V gene sequence: CDR1 MNHEY, CDR2 SVGAGI.

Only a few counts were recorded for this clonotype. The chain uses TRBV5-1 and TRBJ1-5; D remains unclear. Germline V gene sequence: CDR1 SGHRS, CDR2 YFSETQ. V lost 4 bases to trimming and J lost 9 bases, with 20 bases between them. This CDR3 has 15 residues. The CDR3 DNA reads TGCGCCAGCAGCCCCGGACCGTCTGGCGATGGGCCCCAGCATTTT. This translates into CASSPGPSGDGPQHF.

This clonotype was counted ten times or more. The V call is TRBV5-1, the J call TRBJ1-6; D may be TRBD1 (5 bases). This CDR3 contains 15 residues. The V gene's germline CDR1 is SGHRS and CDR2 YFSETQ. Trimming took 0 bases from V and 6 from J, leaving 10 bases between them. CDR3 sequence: CASSLGRQGNSPLHF. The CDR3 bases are TGCGCCAGCAGCTTGGGTCGCCAGGGTAATTCACCCCTCCACTTT.

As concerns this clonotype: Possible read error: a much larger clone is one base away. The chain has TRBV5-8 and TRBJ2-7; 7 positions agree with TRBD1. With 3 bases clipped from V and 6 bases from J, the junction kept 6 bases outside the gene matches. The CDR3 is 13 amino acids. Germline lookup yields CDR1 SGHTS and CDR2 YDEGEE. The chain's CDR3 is CASSSGTACEQYF. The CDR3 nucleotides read TGTGCCAGCAGCTCCGGGACAGCCTGCGAGCAGTACTTC.

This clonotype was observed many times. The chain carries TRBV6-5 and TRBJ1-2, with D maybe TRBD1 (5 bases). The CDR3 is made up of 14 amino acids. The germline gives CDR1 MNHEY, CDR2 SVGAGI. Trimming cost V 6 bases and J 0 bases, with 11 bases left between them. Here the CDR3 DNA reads TGTGCCAGCAGACAGGAACCTACTAACTATGGCTACACCTTC. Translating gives CASRQEPTNYGYTF.

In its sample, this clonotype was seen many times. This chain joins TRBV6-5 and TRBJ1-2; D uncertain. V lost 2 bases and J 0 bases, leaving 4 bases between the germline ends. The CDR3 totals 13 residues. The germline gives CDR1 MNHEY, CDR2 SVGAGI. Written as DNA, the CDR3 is TGTGCCAGCAGTTACCGCGCTAACTATGGCTACACCTTC. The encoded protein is CASSYRANYGYTF.

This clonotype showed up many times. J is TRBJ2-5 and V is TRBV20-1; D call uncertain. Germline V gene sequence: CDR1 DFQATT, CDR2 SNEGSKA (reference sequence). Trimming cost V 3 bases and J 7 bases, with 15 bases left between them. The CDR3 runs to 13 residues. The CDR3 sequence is CSARVPSGLTQYF. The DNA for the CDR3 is TGCAGTGCTAGGGTCCCCTCCGGGTTGACCCAGTACTTC.

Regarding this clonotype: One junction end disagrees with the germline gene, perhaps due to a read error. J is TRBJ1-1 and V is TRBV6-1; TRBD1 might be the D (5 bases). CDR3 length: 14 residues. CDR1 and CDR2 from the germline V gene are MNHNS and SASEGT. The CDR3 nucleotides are TGTACCAGCAATACAAGAAAGGGGAGCACTGAAGCTGTCTTT. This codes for CTSNTRKGSTEAVF.

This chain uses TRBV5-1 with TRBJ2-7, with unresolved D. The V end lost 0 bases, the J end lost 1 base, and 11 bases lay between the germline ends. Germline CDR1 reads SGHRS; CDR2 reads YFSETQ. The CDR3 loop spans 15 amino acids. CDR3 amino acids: CASSLGAEPSYEQYF. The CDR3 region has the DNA TGCGCCAGCAGCTTGGGTGCGGAACCTTCCTACGAGCAGTACTTC.

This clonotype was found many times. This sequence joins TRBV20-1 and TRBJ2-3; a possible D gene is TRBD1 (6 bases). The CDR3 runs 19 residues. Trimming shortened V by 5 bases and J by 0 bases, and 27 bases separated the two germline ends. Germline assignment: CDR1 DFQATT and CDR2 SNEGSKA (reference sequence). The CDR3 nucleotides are TGCAGTGCTCGTCGACAGGTGAAAGTTCTATCCACTAGCACAGATACGCAGTATTTT. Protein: CSARRQVKVLSTSTDTQYF.

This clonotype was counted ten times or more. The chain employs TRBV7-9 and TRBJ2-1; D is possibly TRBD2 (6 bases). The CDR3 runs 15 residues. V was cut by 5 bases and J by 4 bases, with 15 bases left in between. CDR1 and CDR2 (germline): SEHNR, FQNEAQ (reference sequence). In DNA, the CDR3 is TGTGCCAGCAGCCTCCTAGGGCGGGGTTACAATGAGCAGTTCTTC. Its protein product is CASSLLGRGYNEQFF.

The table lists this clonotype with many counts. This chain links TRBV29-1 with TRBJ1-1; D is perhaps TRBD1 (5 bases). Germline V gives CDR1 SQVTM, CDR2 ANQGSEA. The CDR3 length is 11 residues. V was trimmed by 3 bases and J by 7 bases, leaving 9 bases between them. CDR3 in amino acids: CSVDRQIEAFF. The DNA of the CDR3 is TGCAGCGTTGATCGACAGATTGAAGCTTTCTTT.

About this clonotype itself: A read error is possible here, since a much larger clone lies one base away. The chain's CDR3 is CASSYSVLRANYGYTF. The CDR3 DNA reads as TGTGCCAGCAGTTACTCCGTCCTGAGGGCAAACTATGGCTACACCTTC. The rearrangement joins TRBV6-5 to TRBJ1-2; D uncertain. Germline CDR1 and CDR2: MNHEY and SVGAGI. V was trimmed by 0 bases and J by 2 bases, leaving 13 bases between them. This CDR3 has 16 residues.

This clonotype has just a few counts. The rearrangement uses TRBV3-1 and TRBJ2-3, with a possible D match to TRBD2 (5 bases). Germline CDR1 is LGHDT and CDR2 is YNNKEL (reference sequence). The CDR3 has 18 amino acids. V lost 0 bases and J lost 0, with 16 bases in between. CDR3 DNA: TGTGCCAGCAGCCAAGATCCTGTGTATGGACTGAGCACAGATACGCAGTATTTT. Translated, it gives CASSQDPVYGLSTDTQYF.

CDR3 sequence reads: CASSSGGTGLFDSLGTIYF. For the CDR3, the DNA is TGCGCCAGCAGCTCGGGGGGAACGGGACTTTTCGACTCTCTTGGCACCATATATTTT. V and J are TRBV5-1 and TRBJ1-3, with D perhaps TRBD1 (5 bases). CDR1 and CDR2 from the germline V gene are SGHRS and YFSETQ. Trimming shortened V by 3 bases and J by 9 bases, and 31 bases separated the two germline ends. The length of the CDR3 is 19 residues.

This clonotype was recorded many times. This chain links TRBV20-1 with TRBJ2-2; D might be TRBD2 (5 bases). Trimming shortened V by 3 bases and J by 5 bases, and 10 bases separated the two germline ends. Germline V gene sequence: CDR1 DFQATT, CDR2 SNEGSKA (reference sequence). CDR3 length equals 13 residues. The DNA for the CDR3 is TGCAGTGCTAGCCACCCGGGGACCGGGGAGCTGTTTTTT. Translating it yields CSASHPGTGELFF.